This T cell receptor beta chain was identified in a study of cytomegalovirus exposure and HLA in healthy donors. The CDR3 covers 16 residues. Germline CDR1 reads SGHRS; CDR2 reads YFSETQ. Trimming took 0 bases from V and 3 from J, leaving 12 bases between them. The PCR was carried out with 60 Vbeta primers and 13 Jbeta primers. TCRdb's table, derived via immunoSEQ multiplex PCR, lists solely in-frame clones and lacks some. The sample includes roughly 130,000 clones, roughly four fifths seen only once; the top ten take 5.8%. Each donor was healthy, and each was a bone marrow donor. The rearrangement links TRBV5-1 to TRBJ2-2; TRBD2 is a possible D gene (5 bases). The sample consisted of PBMCs. This clonotype was obtained from a woman aged 50 to 65 in good health and CMV-seropositive. Here the CDR3 reads CASSLAEGPYTGELFF. In nucleotides, the CDR3 is TGCGCCAGCAGCTTGGCCGAGGGTCCGTACACCGGGGAGCTGTTTTTT.